The clone carrying this T cell receptor beta chain was seen a handful of times. This specimen comes from a study of Ad26.COV2.S vaccination and SARS-CoV-2 variants. The repertoire was sequenced with immunoSEQ multiplex PCR; TCRdb's copy has only in-frame clones and lacks some. The repertoire consists of approximately 480,000 clones, with roughly 89% occurring once and the leading ten covering 10% to 15%. This sample's treatment: around 19 received Ad26.COV2.S at low or high dose, single or two shots; a few received placebo; per-sample allocation not given. All samples were drawn on day 63, counting from the first vaccine or placebo injection. This TCR came from a person between 18 and 59 years old who received the Ad26.COV2.S COVID-19 vaccine or a placebo. The starting material was peripheral blood, obtained in a trial of Ad26.COV2.S vaccine versus placebo.

The CDR3 DNA is TGTGCCAGTCGTAACGGGACTAGCGGGAGGCCTACCTACAATGAGCAGTTCTTC. Protein sequence: CASRNGTSGRPTYNEQFF. The chain uses TRBV7-9 and TRBJ2-1; 15 nucleotides align to TRBD2. After removal of 9 bases from V and 2 bases from J, the junction contained 11 bases not matched to a gene. The CDR3 contains 18 residues. Germline assignment: CDR1 SEHNR and CDR2 FQNEAQ (reference sequence).